This is a list of T cell receptor beta chains from one sample in a study of beta chain features in type 1 diabetes. The table came from immunoSEQ multiplex PCR; TCRdb's copy has only in-frame clones and leaves some out. The sample includes some 200,000 clones, around 15% of them seen just once. The specimen was naive CD4+ T cells from blood. The receptors derive from a man younger than 40 with type 1 diabetes. The CDR3 runs from the conserved cysteine through the conserved F or W. D genes are given only for firm matches. For some rows the clone size is stated as once, few or many, or as a class when expanded; others skip it.

D	size	V	J	CDR3	DNA
NA	NA	TRBV15	TRBJ2-5	CATSRAGETQYF	TGTGCCACCAGCAGAGCGGGGGAGACCCAGTACTTC
NA	few	TRBV5-4	TRBJ2-3	CASSLAPTDTQYF	TGTGCCAGCAGCTTGGCCCCCACAGATACGCAGTATTTT
NA	NA	TRBV28	TRBJ2-3	CASTFVPGTDTQYF	TGTGCCAGCACGTTCGTCCCGGGGACGGATACGCAGTATTTT
NA	few	TRBV28	TRBJ2-7	CASSQPGTTYEQYF	TGTGCCAGCAGTCAGCCGGGCACGACCTACGAGCAGTACTTC
TRBD1	few	TRBV29-1	TRBJ1-1	CSAQGQGDRRGFF	TGCAGCGCCCAGGGCCAGGGGGATAGAAGGGGTTTCTTT
NA	few	TRBV5-1	TRBJ2-6	CASSPEVGSGANVLTF	TGCGCCAGCAGCCCGGAGGTTGGCTCTGGGGCCAACGTCCTGACTTTC
TRBD2	NA	TRBV7-9	TRBJ2-1	CASSLGISGVNNEQFF	TGTGCCAGCAGCTTAGGGATCAGCGGGGTTAACAATGAGCAGTTCTTC
TRBD1	NA	TRBV11-3	TRBJ2-7	CASSSEGTVYEQYF	TGTGCCAGCAGCTCCGAAGGGACAGTCTACGAGCAGTACTTC
NA	NA	TRBV7-9	TRBJ2-6	CASSPSGANVLTF	TGTGCCAGCAGCCCATCCGGGGCCAACGTCCTGACTTTC
NA	NA	TRBV6-5	TRBJ2-5	CASSTGLRETQYF	TGTGCCAGCAGCACAGGGCTGAGGGAGACCCAGTACTTC
NA	few	TRBV6-5	TRBJ2-3	CASSYWADSDTQYF	TGTGCCAGCAGTTACTGGGCAGATTCAGATACGCAGTATTTT
NA	few	TRBV4-1	TRBJ2-6	CALTRNQGSGANVLTF	TGCGCCCTCACGAGAAACCAGGGCTCTGGGGCCAACGTCCTGACTTTC
NA	NA	TRBV5-6	TRBJ2-7	CASSLQVPYEQYF	TGTGCCAGCAGCTTACAGGTCCCCTACGAGCAGTACTTC
NA	few	TRBV29-1	TRBJ2-6	CSVDGDSSAGSGANVLTF	TGCAGCGTTGACGGGGACAGTAGTGCGGGGTCTGGGGCCAACGTCCTGACTTTC
TRBD1	NA	TRBV19	TRBJ1-1	CATRTGHTEAFF	TGTGCCACCAGGACAGGGCACACTGAAGCTTTCTTT
NA	NA	TRBV6-5	TRBJ2-7	CASRPGRSYEQYF	TGTGCCAGCAGGCCCGGACGGAGCTACGAGCAGTACTTC
NA	few	TRBV20-1	TRBJ2-3	CSAGGGDTQYF	TGCAGTGCTGGAGGAGGAGATACGCAGTATTTT
TRBD2	few	TRBV28	TRBJ2-4	CASSLPGLAIQYF	TGTGCCAGCAGTCTCCCAGGACTAGCTATTCAGTACTTC
TRBD1	NA	TRBV4-3	TRBJ2-5	CASSHGVTGVETQYF	TGCGCCAGCAGCCACGGGGTTACAGGGGTGGAGACCCAGTACTTC
NA	NA	TRBV28	TRBJ2-3	CASSTPSTDTQYF	TGTGCCAGCAGTACCCCAAGCACAGATACGCAGTATTTT
NA	NA	TRBV19	TRBJ2-1	CASSNGQGKGDEQFF	TGTGCCAGTAGTAACGGCCAGGGAAAGGGGGATGAGCAGTTCTTC
NA	NA	TRBV5-1	TRBJ2-5	CASSLDGQETQYF	TGCGCCAGCAGCTTGGACGGACAAGAGACCCAGTACTTC
NA	NA	TRBV19	TRBJ2-1	CASRGLSSYNEQFF	TGTGCCAGTAGGGGCTTGAGCTCCTACAATGAGCAGTTCTTC
NA	NA	TRBV18	TRBJ2-7	CASSLLGVLDEQYF	TGTGCCAGCTCACTTTTAGGTGTTTTGGACGAGCAGTACTTC
NA	few	TRBV5-1	TRBJ2-5	CASSLNQETQYF	TGCGCCAGCAGCTTGAACCAAGAGACCCAGTACTTC
NA	few	TRBV5-1	TRBJ2-7	CASSLEGEQYF	TGCGCCAGCAGCTTGGAAGGCGAGCAGTACTTC
NA	NA	TRBV29-1	TRBJ2-3	CSVEAARTDTQYF	TGCAGCGTTGAGGCAGCCCGCACAGATACGCAGTATTTT
NA	few	TRBV14	TRBJ2-1	CASSQGSGNYNEQFF	TGTGCCAGCAGCCAAGGATCCGGTAATTACAATGAGCAGTTCTTC
NA	many	TRBV29-1	TRBJ1-1	CSVGKLLNTEAFF	TGCAGCGTTGGAAAGCTACTTAACACTGAAGCTTTCTTT
TRBD2	few	TRBV7-9	TRBJ2-6	CASSPPGLAGGGANVLTF	TGTGCCAGCAGCCCCCCAGGTCTAGCGGGAGGTGGGGCCAACGTCCTGACTTTC
NA	NA	TRBV29-1	TRBJ1-1	CSAKGEGTEAFF	TGCAGCGCCAAAGGTGAGGGGACTGAAGCTTTCTTT
TRBD1	NA	TRBV28	TRBJ2-5	CASIRRTGGAETQYF	TGTGCCAGCATCCGTCGGACAGGGGGCGCGGAGACCCAGTACTTC
NA	few	TRBV9	TRBJ2-3	CASSVVGSPDTQYF	TGTGCCAGCAGCGTAGTGGGGAGCCCAGATACGCAGTATTTT